The source of this T cell receptor beta chain is a study of CD8 T cells in Susac syndrome. Fulfillment of recently defined diagnostic criteria for definite or probable disease was shown by the patients with Susac syndrome. Germline CDR1 is MNHEY and CDR2 is SVGAGI. The CDR3 consists of 11 residues. Trimming took 7 bases from V and 9 from J, leaving 13 bases between them. A note on this clonotype: What it binds is unknown.

Random hexamers were used to reverse transcribe 0.5 to 1 ug of RNA. One entry per CDR3 protein, called by TCRdb with MiXCR from the immunoSEQ multiplex PCR reads. Of over 150,000 distinct CDR3 sequences in the sample, 90% to 96% were seen once. Whole-study findings and limits: Clonal expansion was absent from the CD4+ T cell repertoires in Susac syndrome. The study's TCR sequencing and HLA analysis drew on a certain number of individuals. That number was acknowledged as relatively small.

The sequence derives from a human donor with Susac syndrome. Material: CD4+ T cells from PBMCs. The V call is TRBV6-5, the J call TRBJ2-7; no reliable D call. The CDR3 here is CASTDISGQYF. The CDR3 DNA follows: TGTGCCAGCACCGACATTTCCGGGCAGTACTTC.